This T cell receptor beta chain was identified in a study of OX40 agonist ivuxolimab in advanced cancers. Study-wide findings and caveats: The CD4+ and CD8+ T cells in the blood had expanded clonally by week 6 at 0.1 to 3.0 mg/kg.

On this clone itself: No antigen is known for it.

Sequenced by immunoSEQ multiplex PCR; TCRdb stores in-frame clones only, minus some. The sample yields 20,000 to 25,000 clones, roughly 84% seen once. The specimen comprised CD4+ or CD8+ T cells sorted from blood, sampled in a trial of the OX40 agonist ivuxolimab. This clonotype was obtained from an adult with an advanced solid tumor such as melanoma, head and neck, liver or kidney cancer.

CDR3 sequence: CASSSPRSADTQYF. The CDR3 DNA reads as TGTGCCAGCAGTTCCCCTAGGAGCGCAGATACGCAGTATTTT. The chain recombines TRBV28 with TRBJ2-3; no clear D. The CDR3 is 14 residues long. The V end lost 4 bases, the J end lost 4 bases, and 12 bases lay between the germline ends. Germline CDR1 reads MDHEN; CDR2 reads SYDVKM.